This T cell receptor beta chain was observed in a study of control samples from healthy donors and cancer patients. Losses at the gene ends were 0 bases for V and 8 bases for J; bases not matched to a gene: 1. From germline, CDR1 is MNHEY and CDR2 SMNVEV (reference sequence). The CDR3 is 14 amino acids. TCRdb's copy holds only in-frame clones and misses some; the assay was immunoSEQ multiplex PCR. The repertoire holds more than 100,000 clones, with approximately 93% as singletons. This TCR came from a woman younger than 35 in good health. Sequenced material: blood. The rearrangement joins TRBV27 to TRBJ2-1, with 10 bases fitting TRBD2. CDR3 bases: TGTGCCAGCAGTTTATCGCTAGCGGGGGATGAGCAGTTCTTC. It translates to CASSLSLAGDEQFF.